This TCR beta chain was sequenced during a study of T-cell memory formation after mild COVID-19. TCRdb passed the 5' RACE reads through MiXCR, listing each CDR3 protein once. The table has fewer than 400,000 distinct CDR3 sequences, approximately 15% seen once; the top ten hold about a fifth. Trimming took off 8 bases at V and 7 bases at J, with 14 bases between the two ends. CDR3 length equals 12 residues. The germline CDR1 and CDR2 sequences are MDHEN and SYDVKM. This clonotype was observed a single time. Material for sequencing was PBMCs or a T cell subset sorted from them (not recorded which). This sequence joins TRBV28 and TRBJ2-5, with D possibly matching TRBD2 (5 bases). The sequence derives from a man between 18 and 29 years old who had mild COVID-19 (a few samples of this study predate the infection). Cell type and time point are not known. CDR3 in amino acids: CASVLPSGTQYF. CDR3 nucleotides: TGTGCCAGCGTATTGCCCAGCGGGACCCAGTACTTC.